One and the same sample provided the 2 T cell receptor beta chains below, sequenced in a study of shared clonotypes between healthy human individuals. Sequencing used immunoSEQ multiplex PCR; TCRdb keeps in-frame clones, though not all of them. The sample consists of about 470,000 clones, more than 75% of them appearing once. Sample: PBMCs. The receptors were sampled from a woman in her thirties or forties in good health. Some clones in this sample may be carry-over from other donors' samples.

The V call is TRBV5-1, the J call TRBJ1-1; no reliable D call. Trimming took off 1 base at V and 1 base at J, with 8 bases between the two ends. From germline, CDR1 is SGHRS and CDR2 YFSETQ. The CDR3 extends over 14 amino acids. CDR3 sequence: CASSLRYKNTEAFF. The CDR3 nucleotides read TGCGCCAGCAGCTTGCGTTACAAGAACACTGAAGCTTTCTTT.

The DNA of the CDR3 is TGTGCCAGCAGCTTCGGACAGGGGCCGTTTGTGGAACTGTTTTTT. Amino acids: CASSFGQGPFVELFF. The chain carries TRBV5-5 and TRBJ1-4, with 9 bases identical to TRBD1. J was trimmed by 12 bases and V by 2 bases; bases with no gene match: 11. CDR1 and CDR2 (germline): SGHKS, YYEKEE (reference sequence). CDR3 size: 15 residues. Together with reference TRBV5-5 and TRBJ1-4, the CDR3 gives the full variable domain: DAGVTQSPTHLIKTRGQQVTLRCSPISGHKSVSWYQQVLGQGPQFIFQYYEKEERGRGNFPDRFSARQFPNYSSELNVNALLLGDSALYLCASSFGQGPFVELFFGSGTQLSVL.